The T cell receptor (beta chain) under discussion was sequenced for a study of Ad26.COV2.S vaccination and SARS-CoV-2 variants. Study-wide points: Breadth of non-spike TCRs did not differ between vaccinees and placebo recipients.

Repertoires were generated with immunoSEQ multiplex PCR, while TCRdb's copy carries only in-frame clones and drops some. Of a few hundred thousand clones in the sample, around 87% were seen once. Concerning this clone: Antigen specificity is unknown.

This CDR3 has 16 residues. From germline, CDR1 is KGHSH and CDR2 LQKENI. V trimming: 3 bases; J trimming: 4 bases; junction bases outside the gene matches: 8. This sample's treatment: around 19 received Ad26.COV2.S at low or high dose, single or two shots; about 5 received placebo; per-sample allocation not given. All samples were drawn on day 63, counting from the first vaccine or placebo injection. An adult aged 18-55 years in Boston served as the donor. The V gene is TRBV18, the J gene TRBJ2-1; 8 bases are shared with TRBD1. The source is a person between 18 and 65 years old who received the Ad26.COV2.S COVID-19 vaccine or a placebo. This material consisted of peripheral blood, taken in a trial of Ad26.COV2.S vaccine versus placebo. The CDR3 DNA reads TGTGCCAGCTCACCTACCGGGACAGGCCGGTACAATGAGCAGTTCTTC. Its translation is CASSPTGTGRYNEQFF. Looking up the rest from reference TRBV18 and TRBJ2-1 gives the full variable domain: NAGVMQNPRHLVRRRGQEARLRCSPMKGHSHVYWYRQLPEEGLKFMVYLQKENIIDESGMPKERFSAEFPKEGPSILRIQQVVRGDSAAYFCASSPTGTGRYNEQFFGPGTRLTVL.